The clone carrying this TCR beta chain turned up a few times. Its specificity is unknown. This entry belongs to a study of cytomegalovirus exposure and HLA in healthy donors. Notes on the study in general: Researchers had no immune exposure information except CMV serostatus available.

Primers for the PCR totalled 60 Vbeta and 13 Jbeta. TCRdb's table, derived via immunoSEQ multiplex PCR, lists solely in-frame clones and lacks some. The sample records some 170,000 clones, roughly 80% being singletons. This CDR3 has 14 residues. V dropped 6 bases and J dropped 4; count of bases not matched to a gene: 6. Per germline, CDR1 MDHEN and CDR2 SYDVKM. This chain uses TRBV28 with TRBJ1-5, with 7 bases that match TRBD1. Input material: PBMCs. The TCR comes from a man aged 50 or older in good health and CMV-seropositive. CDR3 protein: CASRSGTVNQPQHF. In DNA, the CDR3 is TGTGCCAGCAGATCCGGGACAGTAAATCAGCCCCAGCATTTT.